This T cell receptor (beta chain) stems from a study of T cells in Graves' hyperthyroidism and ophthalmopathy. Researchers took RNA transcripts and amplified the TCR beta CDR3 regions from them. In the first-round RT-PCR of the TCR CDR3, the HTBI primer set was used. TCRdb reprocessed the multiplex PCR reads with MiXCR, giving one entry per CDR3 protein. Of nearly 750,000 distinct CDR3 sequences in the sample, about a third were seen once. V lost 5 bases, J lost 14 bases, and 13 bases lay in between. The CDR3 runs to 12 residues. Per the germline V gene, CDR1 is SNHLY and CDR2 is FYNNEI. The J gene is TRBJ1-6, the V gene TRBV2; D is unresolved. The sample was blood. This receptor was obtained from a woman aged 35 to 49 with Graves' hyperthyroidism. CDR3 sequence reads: CASSLRRSALHF. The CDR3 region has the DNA TGTGCCAGCAGTCTCAGGCGGTCGGCCCTCCACTTT.